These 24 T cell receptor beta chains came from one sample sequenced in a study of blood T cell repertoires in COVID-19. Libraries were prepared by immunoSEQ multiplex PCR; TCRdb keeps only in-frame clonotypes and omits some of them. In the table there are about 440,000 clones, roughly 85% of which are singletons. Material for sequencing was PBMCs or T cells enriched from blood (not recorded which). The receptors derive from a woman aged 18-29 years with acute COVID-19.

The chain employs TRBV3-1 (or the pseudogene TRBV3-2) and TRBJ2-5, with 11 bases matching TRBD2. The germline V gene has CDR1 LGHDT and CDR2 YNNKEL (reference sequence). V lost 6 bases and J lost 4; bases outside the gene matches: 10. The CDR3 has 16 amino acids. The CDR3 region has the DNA TGTGCCAGCAGACCCGATAGCGGGGGGGCCTCAGAGACCCAGTACTTC. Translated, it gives CASRPDSGGASETQYF.

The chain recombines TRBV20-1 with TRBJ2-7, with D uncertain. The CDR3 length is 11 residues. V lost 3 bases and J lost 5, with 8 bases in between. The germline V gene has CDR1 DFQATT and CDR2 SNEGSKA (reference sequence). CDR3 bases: TGCAGTGCTAGCCCTCTCGACGAGCAGTACTTC. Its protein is CSASPLDEQYF.

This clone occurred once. CDR3 in DNA: TGTGCCAGCTCACCACCGTCAGGGGGGAGCACAGATACGCAGTATTTT. Amino acid sequence: CASSPPSGGSTDTQYF. The V gene is TRBV18, the J gene TRBJ2-3, with D possibly matching TRBD1 (7 bases). Germline V gene data show CDR1 as KGHSH and CDR2 as LQKENI. The V and J ends lost 0 bases and 0 bases respectively, with 10 bases between them. There are 16 residues in the CDR3.

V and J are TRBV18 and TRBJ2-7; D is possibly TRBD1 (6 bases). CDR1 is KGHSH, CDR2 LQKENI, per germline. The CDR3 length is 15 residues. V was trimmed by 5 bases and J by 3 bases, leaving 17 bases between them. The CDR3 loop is CASSLGTGSDYEQYF. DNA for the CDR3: TGTGCCAGCTCATTAGGAACAGGGTCAGACTACGAGCAGTACTTC.

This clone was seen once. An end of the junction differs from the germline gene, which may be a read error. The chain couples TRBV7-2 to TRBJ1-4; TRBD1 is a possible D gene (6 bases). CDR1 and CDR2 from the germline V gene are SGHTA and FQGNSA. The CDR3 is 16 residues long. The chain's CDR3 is CASSLARGTINEKLFF. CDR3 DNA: TGTGCCAGCAGCTTAGCGCGGGGGACAATTAATGAAAAGCTGTTTTTT.

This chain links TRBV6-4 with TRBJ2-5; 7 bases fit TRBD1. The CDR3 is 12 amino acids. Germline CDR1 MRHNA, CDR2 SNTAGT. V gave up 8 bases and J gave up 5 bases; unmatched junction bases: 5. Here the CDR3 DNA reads TGTGCCAGCTTGGAACAGGGGGAGACCCAGTACTTC. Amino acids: CASLEQGETQYF.

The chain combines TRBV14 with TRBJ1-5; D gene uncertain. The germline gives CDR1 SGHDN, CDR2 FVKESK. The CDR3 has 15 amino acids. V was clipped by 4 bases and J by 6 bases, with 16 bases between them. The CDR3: CASSPGVGGGQPQHF. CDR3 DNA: TGTGCCAGCAGCCCTGGCGTTGGTGGCGGTCAGCCCCAGCATTTT.

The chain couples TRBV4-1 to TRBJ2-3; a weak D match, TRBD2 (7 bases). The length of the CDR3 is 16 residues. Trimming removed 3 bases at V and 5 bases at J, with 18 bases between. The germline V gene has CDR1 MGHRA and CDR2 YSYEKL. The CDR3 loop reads CASSHPSSGGGDTQYF. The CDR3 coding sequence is TGCGCCAGCAGCCACCCCTCTAGCGGAGGGGGAGATACGCAGTATTTT.

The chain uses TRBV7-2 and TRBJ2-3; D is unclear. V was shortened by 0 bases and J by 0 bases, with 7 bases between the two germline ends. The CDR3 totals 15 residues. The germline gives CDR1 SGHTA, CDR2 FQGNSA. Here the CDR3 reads CASSLAAPSTDTQYF. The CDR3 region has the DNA TGTGCCAGCAGCTTAGCAGCACCTAGCACAGATACGCAGTATTTT.

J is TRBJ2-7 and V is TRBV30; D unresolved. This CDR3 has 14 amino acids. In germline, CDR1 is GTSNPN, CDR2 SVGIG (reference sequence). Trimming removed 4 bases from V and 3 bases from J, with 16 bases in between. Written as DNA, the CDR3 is TGTGCCTGGAAGCGAGAGAGTAGGAACTACGAGCAGTACTTC. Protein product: CAWKRESRNYEQYF. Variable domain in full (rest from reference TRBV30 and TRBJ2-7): SQTIHQWPATLVQPVGSPLSLECTVEGTSNPNLYWYRQAAGRGLQLLFYSVGIGQISSEVPQNLSASRPQDRQFILSSKKLLLSDSGFYLCAWKRESRNYEQYFGPGTRLTVT.

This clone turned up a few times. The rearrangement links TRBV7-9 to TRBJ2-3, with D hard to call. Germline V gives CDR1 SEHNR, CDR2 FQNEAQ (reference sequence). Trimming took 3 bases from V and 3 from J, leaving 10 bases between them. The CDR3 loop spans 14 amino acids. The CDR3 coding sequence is TGTGCCAGCAGCTTCTTTACTTCTACAGATACGCAGTATTTT. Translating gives CASSFFTSTDTQYF.

This chain's CDR3 is CASSLREEHGELFF. The CDR3 bases are TGTGCCAGCAGTTTGAGGGAGGAACACGGGGAGCTGTTTTTT. The V and J genes are TRBV28 and TRBJ2-2; the D gene is possibly TRBD2 (6 bases). CDR1 and CDR2 (germline): MDHEN, SYDVKM. V shed 3 bases and J shed 7 bases, with 12 bases lying between them. The CDR3 has 14 amino acids.

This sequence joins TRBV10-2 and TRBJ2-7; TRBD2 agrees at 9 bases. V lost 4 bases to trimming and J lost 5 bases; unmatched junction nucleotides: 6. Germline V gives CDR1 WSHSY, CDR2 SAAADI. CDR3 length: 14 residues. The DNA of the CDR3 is TGCGCCAGCAGTGGGTTAGCGGGAGATAACGAGCAGTACTTC. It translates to CASSGLAGDNEQYF.

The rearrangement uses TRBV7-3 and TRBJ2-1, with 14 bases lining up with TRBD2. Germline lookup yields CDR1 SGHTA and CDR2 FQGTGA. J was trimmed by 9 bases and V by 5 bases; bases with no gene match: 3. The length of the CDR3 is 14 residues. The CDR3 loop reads CASSVGTSGGEQFF. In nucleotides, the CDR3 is TGTGCCAGCAGCGTCGGGACTAGCGGGGGTGAGCAGTTCTTC.

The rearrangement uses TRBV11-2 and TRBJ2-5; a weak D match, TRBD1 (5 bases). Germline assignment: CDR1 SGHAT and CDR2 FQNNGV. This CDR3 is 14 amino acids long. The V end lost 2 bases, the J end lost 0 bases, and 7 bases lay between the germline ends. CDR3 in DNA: TGTGCCAGCAGCTTACCCAGGGACCAAGAGACCCAGTACTTC. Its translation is CASSLPRDQETQYF.

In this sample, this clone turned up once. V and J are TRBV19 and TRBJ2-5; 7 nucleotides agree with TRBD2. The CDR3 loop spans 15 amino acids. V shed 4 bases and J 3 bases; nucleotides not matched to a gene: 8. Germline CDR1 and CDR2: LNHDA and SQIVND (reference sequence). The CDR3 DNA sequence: TGTGCCAGTAGTAAACCGTCTAGCGGCAAAGAGACCCAGTACTTC. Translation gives CASSKPSSGKETQYF. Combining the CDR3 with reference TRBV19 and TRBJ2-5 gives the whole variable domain DGGITQSPKYLFRKEGQNVTLSCEQNLNHDAMYWYRQDPGQGLRLIYYSQIVNDFQKGDIAEGYSVSREKKESFPLTVTSAQKNPTAFYLCASSKPSSGKETQYFGPGTRLLVL.

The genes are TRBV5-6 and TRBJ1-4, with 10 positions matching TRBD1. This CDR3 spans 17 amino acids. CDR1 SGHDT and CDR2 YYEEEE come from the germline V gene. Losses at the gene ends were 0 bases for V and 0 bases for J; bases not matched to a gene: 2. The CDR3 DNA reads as TGTGCCAGCAGCTTGGTTGGGACAGGGGCAACTAATGAAAAACTGTTTTTT. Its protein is CASSLVGTGATNEKLFF.

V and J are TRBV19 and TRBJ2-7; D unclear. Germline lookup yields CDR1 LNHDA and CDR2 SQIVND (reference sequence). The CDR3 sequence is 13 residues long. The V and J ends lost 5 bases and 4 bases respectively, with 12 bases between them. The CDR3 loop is CASSFNSLYEQYF. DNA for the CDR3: TGTGCCAGTAGTTTTAATTCTCTTTACGAGCAGTACTTC.

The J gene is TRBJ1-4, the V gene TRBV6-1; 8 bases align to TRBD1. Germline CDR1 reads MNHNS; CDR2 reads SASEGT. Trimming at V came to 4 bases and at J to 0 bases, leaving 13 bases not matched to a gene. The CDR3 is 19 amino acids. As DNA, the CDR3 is TGTGCCAGCAGTGGTGTATGGGCAGGGGGCCGTGCAACTAATGAAAAACTGTTTTTT. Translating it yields CASSGVWAGGRATNEKLFF.

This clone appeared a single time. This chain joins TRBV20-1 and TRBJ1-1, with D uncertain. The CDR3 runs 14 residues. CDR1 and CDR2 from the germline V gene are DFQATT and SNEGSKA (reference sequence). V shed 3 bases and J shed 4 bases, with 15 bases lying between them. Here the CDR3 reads CSASVGGVGTEAFF. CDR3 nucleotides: TGCAGTGCTAGTGTAGGCGGAGTAGGCACTGAAGCTTTCTTT.

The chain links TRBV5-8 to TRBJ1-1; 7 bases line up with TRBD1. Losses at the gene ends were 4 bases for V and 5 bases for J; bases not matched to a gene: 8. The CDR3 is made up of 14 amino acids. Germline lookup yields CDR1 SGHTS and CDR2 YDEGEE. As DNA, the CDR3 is TGTGCCAGCAGCATCCGACAGGGCAAAACTGAAGCTTTCTTT. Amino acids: CASSIRQGKTEAFF.

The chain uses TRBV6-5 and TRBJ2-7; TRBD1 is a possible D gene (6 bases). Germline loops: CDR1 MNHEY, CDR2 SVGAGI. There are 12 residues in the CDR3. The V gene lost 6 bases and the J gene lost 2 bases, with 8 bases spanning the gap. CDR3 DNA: TGTGCCAGCAGCAGGGACACCTACGAGCAGTACTTC. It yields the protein CASSRDTYEQYF.

Written as DNA, the CDR3 is TGCAGCGTCCGACTAGCGGGGGGCTACGAGCAGTACTTC. This gives the protein CSVRLAGGYEQYF. The J gene is TRBJ2-7, the V gene TRBV29-1; TRBD2 matches at 13 bases. Germline CDR1 is SQVTM and CDR2 is ANQGSEA. V lost 6 bases and J lost 3; bases outside the gene matches: 2. This CDR3 has 13 residues.

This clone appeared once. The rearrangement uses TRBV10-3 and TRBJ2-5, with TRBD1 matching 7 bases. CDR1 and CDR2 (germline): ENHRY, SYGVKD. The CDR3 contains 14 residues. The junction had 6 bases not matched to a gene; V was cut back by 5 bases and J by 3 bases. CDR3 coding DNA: TGTGCCATCAGTCAGTTTGACAGGGAAGAGACCCAGTACTTC. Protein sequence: CAISQFDREETQYF.